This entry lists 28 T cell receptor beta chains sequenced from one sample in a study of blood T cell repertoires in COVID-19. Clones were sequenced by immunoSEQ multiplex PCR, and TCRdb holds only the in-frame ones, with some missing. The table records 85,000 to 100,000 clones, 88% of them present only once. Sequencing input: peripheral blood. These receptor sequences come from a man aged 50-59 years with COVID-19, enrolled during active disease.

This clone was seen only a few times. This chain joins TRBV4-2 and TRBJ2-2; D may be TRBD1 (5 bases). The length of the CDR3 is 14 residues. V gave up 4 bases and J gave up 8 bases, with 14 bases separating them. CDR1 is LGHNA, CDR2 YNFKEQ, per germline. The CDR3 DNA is TGTGCCAGCAGCCCCCAGGGAACGTTGGGGGAGCTGTTTTTT. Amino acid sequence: CASSPQGTLGELFF.

The CDR3 here is CASILFPVATGELFF. The CDR3 region has the DNA TGTGCCAGCATTCTTTTTCCCGTCGCGACCGGGGAGCTGTTTTTT. This sequence joins TRBV2 and TRBJ2-2; no reliable D call. The V end lost 7 bases, the J end lost 5 bases, and 17 bases lay between the germline ends. The CDR3 loop spans 15 amino acids. Germline CDR1 and CDR2: SNHLY and FYNNEI.

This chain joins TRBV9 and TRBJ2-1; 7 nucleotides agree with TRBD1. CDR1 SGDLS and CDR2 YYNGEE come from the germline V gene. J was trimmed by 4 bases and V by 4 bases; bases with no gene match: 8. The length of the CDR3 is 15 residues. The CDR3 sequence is CASSPTPGQYNEQFF. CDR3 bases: TGTGCCAGCAGCCCAACCCCGGGACAGTACAATGAGCAGTTCTTC.

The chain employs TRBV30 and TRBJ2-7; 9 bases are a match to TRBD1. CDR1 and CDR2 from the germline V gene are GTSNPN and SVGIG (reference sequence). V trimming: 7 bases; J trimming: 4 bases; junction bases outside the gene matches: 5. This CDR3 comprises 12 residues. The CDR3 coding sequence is TGTGCCTCCGACAGGGGGGGTTACGAGCAGTACTTC. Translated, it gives CASDRGGYEQYF.

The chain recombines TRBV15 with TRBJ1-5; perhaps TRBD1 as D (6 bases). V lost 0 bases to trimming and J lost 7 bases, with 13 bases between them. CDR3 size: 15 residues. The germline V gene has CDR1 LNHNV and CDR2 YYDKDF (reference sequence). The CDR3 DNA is TGTGCCACCAGCAGAGAGCAGGGGAGTTTGCAGCCCCAGCATTTT. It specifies CATSREQGSLQPQHF. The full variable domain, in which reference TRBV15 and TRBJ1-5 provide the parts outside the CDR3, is DAMVIQNPRYQVTQFGKPVTLSCSQTLNHNVMYWYQQKSSQAPKLLFHYYDKDFNNEADTPDNFQSRRPNTSFCFLDIRSPGLGDTAMYLCATSREQGSLQPQHFGDGTRLSIL.

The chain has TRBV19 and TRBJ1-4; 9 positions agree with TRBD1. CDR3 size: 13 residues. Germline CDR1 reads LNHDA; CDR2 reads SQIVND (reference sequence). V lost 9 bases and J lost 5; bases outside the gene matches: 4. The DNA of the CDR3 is TGTGCCAGCACGGGACAGGGAAATGAAAAACTGTTTTTT. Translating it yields CASTGQGNEKLFF.

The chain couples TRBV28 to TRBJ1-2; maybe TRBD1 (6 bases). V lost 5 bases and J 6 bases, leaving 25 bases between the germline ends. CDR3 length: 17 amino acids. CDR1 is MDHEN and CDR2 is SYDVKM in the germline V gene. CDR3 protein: CASSRRRNDRPGDGYTF. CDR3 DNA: TGTGCCAGCAGTCGCCGAAGGAACGACAGGCCTGGGGATGGCTACACCTTC.

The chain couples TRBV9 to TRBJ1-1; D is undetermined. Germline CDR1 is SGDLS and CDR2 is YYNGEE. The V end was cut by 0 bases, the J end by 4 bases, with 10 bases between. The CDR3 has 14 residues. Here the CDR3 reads CASSVGGYTTEAFF. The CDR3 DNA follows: TGTGCCAGCAGCGTAGGAGGGTATACCACTGAAGCTTTCTTT.

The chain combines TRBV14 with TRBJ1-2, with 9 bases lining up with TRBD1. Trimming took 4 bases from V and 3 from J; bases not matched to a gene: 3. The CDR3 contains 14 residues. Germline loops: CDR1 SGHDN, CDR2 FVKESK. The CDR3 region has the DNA TGTGCCAGCAGCCCGGGACAGGGTTACTATGGCTACACCTTC. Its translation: CASSPGQGYYGYTF. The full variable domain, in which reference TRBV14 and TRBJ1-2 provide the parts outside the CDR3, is EAGVTQFPSHSVIEKGQTVTLRCDPISGHDNLYWYRRVMGKEIKFLLHFVKESKQDESGMPNNRFLAERTGGTYSTLKVQPAELEDSGVYFCASSPGQGYYGYTFGSGTRLTVV.

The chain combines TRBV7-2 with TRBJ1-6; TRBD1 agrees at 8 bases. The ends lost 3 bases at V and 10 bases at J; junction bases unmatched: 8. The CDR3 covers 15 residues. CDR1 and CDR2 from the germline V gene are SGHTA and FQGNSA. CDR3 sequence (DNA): TGTGCCAGCAGCTTCGGTTCCGGACAGGGATCACCCCTCCACTTT. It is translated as CASSFGSGQGSPLHF. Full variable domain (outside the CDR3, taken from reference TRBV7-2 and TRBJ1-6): GAGVSQSPSNKVTEKGKDVELRCDPISGHTALYWYRQSLGQGLEFLIYFQGNSAPDKSGLPSDRFSAERTGGSVSTLTIQRTQQEDSAVYLCASSFGSGQGSPLHFGNGTRLTVT.

The CDR3 bases are TGTGCCTCGGACCCCATGCAGGGTAACTATGGCTACACCTTC. Amino acid sequence: CASDPMQGNYGYTF. The J gene is TRBJ1-2, the V gene TRBV7-9; D is possibly TRBD1 (5 bases). Germline V gene sequence: CDR1 SEHNR, CDR2 FQNEAQ (reference sequence). The CDR3 loop spans 14 amino acids. V was clipped by 11 bases and J by 1 base, with 17 bases between them. Supplemented by reference TRBV7-9 and TRBJ1-2, the full variable domain reads DTGVSQNPRHKITKRGQNVTFRCDPISEHNRLYWYRQTLGQGPEFLTYFQNEAQLEKSRLLSDRFSAERPKGSFSTLEIQRTEQGDSAMYLCASDPMQGNYGYTFGSGTRLTVV.

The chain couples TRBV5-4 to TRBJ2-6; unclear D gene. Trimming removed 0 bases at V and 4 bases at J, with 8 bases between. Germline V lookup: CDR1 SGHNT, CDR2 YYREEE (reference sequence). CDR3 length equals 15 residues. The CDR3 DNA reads TGTGCCAGCAGCTTGGCTGGTGCGGGGGCCAACGTCCTGACTTTC. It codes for CASSLAGAGANVLTF.

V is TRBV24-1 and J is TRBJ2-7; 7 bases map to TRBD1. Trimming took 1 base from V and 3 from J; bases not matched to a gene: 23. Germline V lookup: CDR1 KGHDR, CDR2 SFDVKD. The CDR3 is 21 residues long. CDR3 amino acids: CATSDFPQTGLRVGKDYEQYF. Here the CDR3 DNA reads TGTGCCACCAGTGATTTCCCCCAGACAGGGTTACGGGTTGGAAAAGACTACGAGCAGTACTTC.

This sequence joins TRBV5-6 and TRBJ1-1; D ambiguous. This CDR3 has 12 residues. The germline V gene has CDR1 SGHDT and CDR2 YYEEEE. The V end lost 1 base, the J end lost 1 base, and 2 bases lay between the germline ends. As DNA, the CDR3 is TGTGCCAGCAGCTTGCGGAACACTGAAGCTTTCTTT. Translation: CASSLRNTEAFF.

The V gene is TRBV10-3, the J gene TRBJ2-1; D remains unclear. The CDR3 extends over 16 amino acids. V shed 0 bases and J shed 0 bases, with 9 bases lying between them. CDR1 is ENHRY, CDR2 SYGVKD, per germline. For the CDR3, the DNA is TGTGCCATCAGTGAGTCGAAAGCGAGCTCCTACAATGAGCAGTTCTTC. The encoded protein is CAISESKASSYNEQFF.

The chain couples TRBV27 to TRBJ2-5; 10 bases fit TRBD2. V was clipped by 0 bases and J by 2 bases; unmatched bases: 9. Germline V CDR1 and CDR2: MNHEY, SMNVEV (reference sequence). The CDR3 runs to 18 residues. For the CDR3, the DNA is TGTGCCAGCAGTTTATCGTCCGTCGGACTAGCGGCACAAGAGACCCAGTACTTC. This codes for CASSLSSVGLAAQETQYF.

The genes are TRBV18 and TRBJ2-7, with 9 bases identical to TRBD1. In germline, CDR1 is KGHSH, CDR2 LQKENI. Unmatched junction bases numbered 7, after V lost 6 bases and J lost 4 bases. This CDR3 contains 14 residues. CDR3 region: CASSRGQGLYEQYF. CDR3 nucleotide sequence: TGTGCCAGCTCCCGGGGACAGGGCTTGTACGAGCAGTACTTC. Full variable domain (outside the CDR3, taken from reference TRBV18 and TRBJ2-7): NAGVMQNPRHLVRRRGQEARLRCSPMKGHSHVYWYRQLPEEGLKFMVYLQKENIIDESGMPKERFSAEFPKEGPSILRIQQVVRGDSAAYFCASSRGQGLYEQYFGPGTRLTVT.

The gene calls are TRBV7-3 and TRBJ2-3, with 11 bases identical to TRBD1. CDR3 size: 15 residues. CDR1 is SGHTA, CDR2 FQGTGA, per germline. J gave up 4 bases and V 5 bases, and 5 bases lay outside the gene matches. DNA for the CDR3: TGTGCCAGCAGCACGGGGACAGGGGGTCCAGATACGCAGTATTTT. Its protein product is CASSTGTGGPDTQYF.

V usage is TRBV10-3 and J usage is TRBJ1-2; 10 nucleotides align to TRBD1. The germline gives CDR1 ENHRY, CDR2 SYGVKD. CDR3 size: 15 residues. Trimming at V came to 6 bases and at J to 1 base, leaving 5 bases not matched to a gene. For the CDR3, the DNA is TGTGCCATCAGAGGGGGACAGGGGTATAACTATGGCTACACCTTC. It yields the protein CAIRGGQGYNYGYTF.

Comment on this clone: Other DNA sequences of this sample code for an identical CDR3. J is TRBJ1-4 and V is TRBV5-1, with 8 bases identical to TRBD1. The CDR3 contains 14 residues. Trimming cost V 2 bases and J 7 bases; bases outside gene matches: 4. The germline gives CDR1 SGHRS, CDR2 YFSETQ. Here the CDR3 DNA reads TGCGCCAGCAGCTTCGGACAGGGAGGTGAAAAACTGTTTTTT. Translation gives CASSFGQGGEKLFF.

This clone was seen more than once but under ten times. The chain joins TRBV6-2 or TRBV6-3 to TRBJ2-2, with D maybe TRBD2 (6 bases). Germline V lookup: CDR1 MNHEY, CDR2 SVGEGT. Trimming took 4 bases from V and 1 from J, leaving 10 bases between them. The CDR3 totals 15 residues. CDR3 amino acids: CASSSGLRNTGELFF. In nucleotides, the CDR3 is TGTGCCAGCAGTTCGGGACTTAGGAACACCGGGGAGCTGTTTTTT.

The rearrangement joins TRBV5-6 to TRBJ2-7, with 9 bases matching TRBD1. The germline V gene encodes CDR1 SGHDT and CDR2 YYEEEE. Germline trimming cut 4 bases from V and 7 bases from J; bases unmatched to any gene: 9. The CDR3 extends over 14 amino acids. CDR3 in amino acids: CASSPPDRGGEQYF. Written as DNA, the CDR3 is TGTGCCAGCAGCCCGCCGGACAGGGGAGGGGAGCAGTACTTC. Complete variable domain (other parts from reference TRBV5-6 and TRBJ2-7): DAGVTQSPTHLIKTRGQQVTLRCSPKSGHDTVSWYQQALGQGPQFIFQYYEEEERQRGNFPDRFSGHQFPNYSSELNVNALLLGDSALYLCASSPPDRGGEQYFGPGTRLTVT.

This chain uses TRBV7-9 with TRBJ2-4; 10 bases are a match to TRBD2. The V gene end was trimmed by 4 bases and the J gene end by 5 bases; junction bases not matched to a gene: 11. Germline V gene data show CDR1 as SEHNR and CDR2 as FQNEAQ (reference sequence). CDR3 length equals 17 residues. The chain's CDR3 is CASSSRGSGGAENIQYF. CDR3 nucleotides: TGTGCCAGCAGCTCCCGGGGGAGCGGGGGGGCCGAAAACATTCAGTACTTC.

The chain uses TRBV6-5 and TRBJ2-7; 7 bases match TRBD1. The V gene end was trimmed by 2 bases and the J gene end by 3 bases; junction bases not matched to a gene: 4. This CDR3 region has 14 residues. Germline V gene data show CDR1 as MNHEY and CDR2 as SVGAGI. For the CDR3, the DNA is TGTGCCAGCAGTTACGGGACAGTTGGCTACGAGCAGTACTTC. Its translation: CASSYGTVGYEQYF.

CDR3 DNA sequence: TGCGCCAGCAGCCTCCCAGGGGAGCATGAAAAACTGTTTTTT. Amino acids: CASSLPGEHEKLFF. J is TRBJ1-4 and V is TRBV4-3, with D possibly matching TRBD1 (6 bases). V was trimmed by 4 bases and J by 6 bases, leaving 12 bases between them. The CDR3 sequence is 14 residues long. From germline, CDR1 is LGHNA and CDR2 YSLEER.

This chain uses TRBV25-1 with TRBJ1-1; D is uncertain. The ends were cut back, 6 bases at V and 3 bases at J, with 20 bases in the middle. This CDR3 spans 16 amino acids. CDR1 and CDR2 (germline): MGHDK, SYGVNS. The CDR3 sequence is CASSQLPGPGDTEAFF. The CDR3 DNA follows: TGTGCCAGCAGCCAATTGCCGGGCCCCGGGGACACTGAAGCTTTCTTT.

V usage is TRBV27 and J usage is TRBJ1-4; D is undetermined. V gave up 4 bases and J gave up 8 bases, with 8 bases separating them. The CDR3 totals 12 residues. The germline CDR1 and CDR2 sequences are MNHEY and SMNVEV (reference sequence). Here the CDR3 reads CASSSSREKLFF. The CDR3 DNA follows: TGTGCCAGCAGTTCCTCGCGGGAAAAACTGTTTTTT.

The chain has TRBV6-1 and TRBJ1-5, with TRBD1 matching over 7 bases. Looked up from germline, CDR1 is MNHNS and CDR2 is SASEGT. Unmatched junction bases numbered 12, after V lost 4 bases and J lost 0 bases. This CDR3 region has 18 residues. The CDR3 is CASSVRQGYRHSNQPQHF. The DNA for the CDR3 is TGTGCCAGCAGTGTCAGACAGGGCTATAGACATAGCAATCAGCCCCAGCATTTT.